One sample yielded the 10 T cell receptor beta chains listed below, sequenced in a study of tissue T cells after allogeneic stem cell transplantation. Method: immunoSEQ multiplex PCR; TCRdb's copy keeps in-frame clones and lacks some. The data show approximately 17,000 clones, 70% seen once. The sample consisted of spleen. The receptors come from a female BALB/c mouse in good health. These mice share the MHC haplotype H2-d.

Turning to this clone: Here the gene names and germline are mouse. The read halts 1 residue ahead of the CDR3 end, with the missing end drawn from the germline J gene. The chain carries TRBV5 and TRBJ2-4; 11 bases match TRBD1. The junction had 3 bases not matched to a gene; V was cut back by 0 bases and J by 7 bases. The CDR3 has 15 residues. Germline CDR1 is LGHNA and CDR2 is YNLKQL (reference sequence). The DNA read from the CDR3 is TGTGCCAGCAGCCAAGAACCGGACAGGGGGCACACCTTGTAC. It yields the protein CASSQEPDRGHTLY. The CDR3 reads in full as CASSQEPDRGHTLYF.

This clone was seen a few times. Any gene name here is a mouse gene name. The read gets to within 1 residue of the CDR3 end, and the germline J gene fills in the rest. This chain joins TRBV31 and TRBJ1-3; 7 bases fit TRBD1. The germline gives CDR1 GKSSPN, CDR2 SITVG. V lost 0 bases to trimming and J lost 2 bases; unmatched junction nucleotides: 1. The CDR3 consists of 14 residues. CDR3: CAWSLDRAGNTLYF. Partial CDR3 DNA: TGTGCCTGGAGTCTAGACAGGGCTGGAAATACGCTCTAT.

Comment on this clone: Genes here carry mouse names. Read sequence stops 1 residue before the CDR3 end, and the germline J gene provides the missing end. The rearrangement uses TRBV13-1 and TRBJ2-2, with D maybe TRBD1 (5 bases). V lost 3 bases, J lost 0 bases, and 6 bases lay in between. CDR3 length equals 14 residues. Germline V CDR1 and CDR2: NSHNY, SYGAGN. The covered CDR3 bases are TGTGCCAGCAGTGGCAGGGCAAACACCGGGCAGCTCTAC. This encodes CASSGRANTGQLY. The entire CDR3 is CASSGRANTGQLYF.

On this clone: Germline and genes: mouse. Read coverage stops 1 residue before the CDR3 terminus; the germline J gene supplies the remainder. This chain links TRBV19 with TRBJ2-7, with 10 nucleotides matching TRBD2. Germline V gives CDR1 FNHDT, CDR2 SITEND (reference sequence). This CDR3 is 13 amino acids long. V lost 3 bases, J lost 4 bases, and 1 base stayed unmatched. Partial CDR3 DNA: TGTGCCAGCAGTAGGGGACTGGGGTATGAACAGTAC. The encoded protein is CASSRGLGYEQY. In full, the CDR3 reads CASSRGLGYEQYF. The full variable domain, rest sourced from reference TRBV19 and TRBJ2-7, is GGIITQTPKFLIGQEGQKLTLKCQQNFNHDTMYWYRQDSGKGLRLIYYSITENDLQKGDLSEGYDASREKKSSFSLTVTSAQKNEMAVFLCASSRGLGYEQYFGPGTRLTVL.

As concerns this clone: Gene names denote mouse genes. The read gets to within 1 residue of the CDR3 end, and the germline J gene fills in the rest. V gene TRBV29 combines with J gene TRBJ1-1, with D possibly matching TRBD1 (6 bases). Trimming took off 4 bases at V and 4 bases at J, with 7 bases between the two ends. The length of the CDR3 is 12 residues. Germline assignment: CDR1 MSHET and CDR2 SYDVDS. The CDR3 reads CASSSGVTEVFF. Incomplete CDR3 DNA: TGTGCTAGCAGTTCAGGGGTCACAGAAGTCTTC.

Worth noting for this clone: The germline and genes are mouse ones. Read coverage stops 1 residue before the CDR3 terminus; the germline J gene supplies the remainder. The chain has TRBV19 and TRBJ1-1; 10 bases are shared with TRBD1. Per the germline V gene, CDR1 is FNHDT and CDR2 is SITEND (reference sequence). V gave up 4 bases and J gave up 6 bases; unmatched junction bases: 3. The CDR3 is made up of 13 amino acids. CDR3 bases read: TGTGCCAGCAGTCCGACAGGGGGCTCAGAAGTCTTC. This gives the protein CASSPTGGSEVF. The whole CDR3 sequence reads CASSPTGGSEVFF.

A word on this clone: Gene and germline names: mouse. The CDR3 extends 1 residue past the end of the read, so its final part is completed from the germline J gene. The chain links TRBV19 to TRBJ2-3; D call uncertain. This CDR3 is 14 amino acids long. Germline loops: CDR1 FNHDT, CDR2 SITEND (reference sequence). Trimming removed 4 bases from V and 0 bases from J, with 9 bases in between. Partial CDR3 DNA: TGTGCCAGCAGTCACCTACAGAGTGCAGAAACGCTGTAT. Its translation is CASSHLQSAETLY. The full CDR3 sequence reads CASSHLQSAETLYF.

In the case of this clone: Any gene name here is a mouse gene name. The sequenced fragment ends 1 residue before the CDR3 boundary, so the rest is inferred from the germline J gene. The J gene is TRBJ2-2, the V gene TRBV13-1, with D possibly called TRBD1 or TRBD2 (6 bases each). The ends were cut back, 0 bases at V and 6 bases at J, with 9 bases in the middle. This CDR3 is built from 14 residues. The germline V gene has CDR1 NSHNY and CDR2 SYGAGN. Partial CDR3 DNA: TGTGCCAGCAGTGATGGGGGGCGGGCCGGGCAGCTCTAC. Protein product: CASSDGGRAGQLY. The full CDR3 reads CASSDGGRAGQLYF.

Regarding this clone: Gene names denote mouse genes. The read finishes 1 residue shy of the CDR3 end, and the germline J gene is used to complete it. J is TRBJ2-1 and V is TRBV20; 7 bases align to TRBD1. With 0 bases clipped from V and 1 base from J, the junction kept 0 bases outside the gene matches. Germline-derived CDR1 and CDR2 are GFQATS and STVNSAI. The CDR3 has 14 amino acids. The CDR3 loop is CGARETGNYAEQFF. The DNA read from the CDR3 is TGTGGTGCTAGGGAGACAGGGAACTATGCTGAGCAGTTC.

This clone was detected only once. Genes and germline are mouse. The CDR3 goes on 1 residue after the read ends, and that part is filled in from the germline J gene. V gene TRBV20 combines with J gene TRBJ2-5, with D possibly TRBD1 on 5 matching bases. The ends were cut back, 0 bases at V and 7 bases at J, with 11 bases in the middle. The germline V gene encodes CDR1 GFQATS and CDR2 STVNSAI. The CDR3 spans 13 residues. CDR3 bases read: TGTGGTGCTAGGGATCGCCAGGGAAACACCCAGTAC. This translates into CGARDRQGNTQY. The full CDR3 is CGARDRQGNTQYF.